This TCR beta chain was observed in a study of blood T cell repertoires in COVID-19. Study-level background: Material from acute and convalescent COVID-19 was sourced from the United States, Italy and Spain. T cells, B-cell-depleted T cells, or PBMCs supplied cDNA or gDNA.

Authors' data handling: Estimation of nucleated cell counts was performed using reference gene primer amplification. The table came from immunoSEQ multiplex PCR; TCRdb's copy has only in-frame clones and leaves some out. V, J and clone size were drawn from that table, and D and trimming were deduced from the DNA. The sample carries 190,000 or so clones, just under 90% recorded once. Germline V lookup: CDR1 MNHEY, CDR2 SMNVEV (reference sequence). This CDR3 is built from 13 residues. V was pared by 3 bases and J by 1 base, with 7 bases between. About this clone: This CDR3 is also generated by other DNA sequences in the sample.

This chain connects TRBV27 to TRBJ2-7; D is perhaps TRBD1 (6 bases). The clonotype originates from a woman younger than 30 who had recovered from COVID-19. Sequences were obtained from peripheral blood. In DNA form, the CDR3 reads TGTGCCAGCAGTTTCAGGGGATCCTACGAGCAGTACTTC. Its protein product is CASSFRGSYEQYF.